The subject of this entry is one TCR beta chain. The germline V gene encodes CDR1 SGHRS and CDR2 YFSETQ. The V and J ends lost 0 bases and 5 bases respectively, with 11 bases between them. The CDR3 length is 14 residues. Profiling relied on immunoSEQ multiplex PCR, and the TCRdb table lists in-frame clones only, not all of them. The sample has roughly 100,000 clones; approximately 90% are singletons. The data originate from a study of control samples from healthy donors and cancer patients. The V and J genes are TRBV5-1 and TRBJ1-1; D is uncertain. This sequence originates from a man aged 55-75 years with lung cancer. Sample: PBMCs. Written as DNA, the CDR3 is TGCGCCAGCAGCTTGGAGGAGGACGGAACTGAAGCTTTCTTT. Translation: CASSLEEDGTEAFF.